The rows below give T cell receptor beta chains drawn from one sample of a study of cytomegalovirus exposure and HLA in healthy donors. Only in-frame clones appear in the TCRdb table, and some are missing; sequencing was by immunoSEQ multiplex PCR. The profile shows over 150,000 clones, about 81% of them singletons. Sequenced sample: PBMCs. Receptor source: a man aged 25-45 years in good health and CMV-seropositive. Both conserved end residues are part of each CDR3. A D gene is named only where the DNA matches it firmly.

TRBJ2-2 TRBV2 NA CASRDTYTGELFF
TRBJ2-7 TRBV6-5 TRBD2 CASSVAGSYEQYF
TRBJ2-3 TRBV6-5 NA CASTRADTQYF
TRBJ1-1 TRBV28 NA CASSPGRNTEAFF
TRBJ2-1 TRBV5-1 TRBD2 CASSSPGLATFNEQFF
TRBJ1-1 TRBV7-3 NA CASSPSNRAEAFF
TRBJ2-2 TRBV5-1 TRBD2 CASSLVGLAAGELFF
TRBJ2-7 TRBV5-1 TRBD2 CASSQRTGGTGLAAYEQYF
TRBJ1-2 TRBV30 NA CAWTTGYGYTF
TRBJ2-7 TRBV23-1 TRBD1 CASRGVPEDRGIVREQYF
TRBJ1-1 TRBV6-1 TRBD1 CASRRQGSSTEAFF
TRBJ1-2 TRBV19 TRBD1 CASNDRGPDGYTF
TRBJ2-7 TRBV19 TRBD1 CASSPQGATYEQYF
TRBJ2-1 TRBV9 TRBD2 CASSGGTSGHNEQFF
TRBJ1-2 TRBV27 TRBD1 CASSIRVGTGGSIYYGYTF
TRBJ2-1 TRBV30 NA CAWGSYNEQFF
TRBJ2-7 TRBV28 NA CASRSDTLTYEQYF
TRBJ2-2 TRBV2 TRBD2 CASNPLATNTGELFF
TRBJ2-2 TRBV5-5 TRBD2 CASSLEWGGTSGFTGELFF
TRBJ2-3 TRBV19 NA CASTPGSADTDTQYF
TRBJ2-7 TRBV11-2 NA CASSSPSSYEQYF
TRBJ2-7 TRBV29-1 TRBD2 CSVSPLVAGASVQYF
TRBJ2-7 TRBV4-3 NA CASSQDLGSRQYF
TRBJ1-5 TRBV30 TRBD1 CAWSTTGDQPQHF
TRBJ2-1 TRBV13 NA CASRGADNEQFF
TRBJ2-5 TRBV27 TRBD2 CASSFWPAREGRETQYF